A single sample is the source of the 2 T cell receptor beta chains below, sequenced in a study of CD8+CD57+ T cells in acquired aplastic anemia. Profiles of TCR beta VDJ and CDR3 were generated from a genomic DNA template. TCRdb analysed the reads with MiXCR anew, one entry per CDR3 protein. The sample has about 130,000 distinct CDR3 sequences, 48% seen once. Sequenced: sorted CD4+, CD8+, or CD8+CD57+ T cells (not recorded which) from PBMCs. The receptor source for this set is a human donor in good health, serving as a control.

This clonotype was seen ten or more times. The gene calls are TRBV20-1 and TRBJ2-1; a possible D gene is TRBD1 (5 bases). This CDR3 contains 15 residues. Trimming removed 3 bases at V and 8 bases at J, with 20 bases between. Germline-derived CDR1 and CDR2 are DFQATT and SNEGSKA (reference sequence). The CDR3 DNA reads as TGCAGTGCTAGGTCCTCGGGTTACCAGGGTTATGAGCAGTTCTTC. As protein: CSARSSGYQGYEQFF.

With regard to this clonotype: A read error may account for a junction end that differs from germline. V is TRBV10-3 and J is TRBJ2-2; 8 bases map to TRBD1. The CDR3 runs to 16 residues. CDR1 is ENHRY and CDR2 is SYGVKD in the germline V gene. CDR3 protein: CASSYSGTGNTGELFF. CDR3 in DNA: TGTGCCAGCAGTTACTCTGGGACAGGGAACACCGGGGAGCTGTTTTTT.